The next 7 T cell receptor beta chains were all read from a single sample in a study of post-analysis software for immune sequencing data. Antigen specificity for these receptors is unknown. Study-wide findings and caveats: There were five TRBV segments more frequent in patients than controls, and TRBV5-6, TRBV5-1 and TRBV20-1 were among them.

Each TCR beta cDNA library carried unique molecular identifiers. A single record per CDR3 protein comes from TCRdb applying MiXCR to the PCR reads. The top ten clones hold roughly 1.6% of a sample with over 150,000 distinct CDR3 sequences, roughly 30% of them seen once. The sample taken for sequencing was blood. Source of these receptors: a girl aged 5 to 17 with multiple sclerosis.

This clonotype was recorded many times. V is TRBV11-2 and J is TRBJ2-7; 9 nucleotides line up with TRBD1. The CDR3 consists of 15 residues. Germline-derived CDR1 and CDR2 are SGHAT and FQNNGV. The trim removed 3 bases at V and 4 bases at J, leaving 7 bases unmatched. The CDR3 coding sequence is TGTGCCAGCAGCTTTTTTACTGGGACAGGGTACGAGCAGTACTTC. Encoded protein: CASSFFTGTGYEQYF.

In the case of this clonotype: Since a much larger clone is just one base distant, this may be a read error. The V and J genes are TRBV6-5 and TRBJ2-3; TRBD2 matches at 7 bases. From germline, CDR1 is MNHEY and CDR2 SVGAGI. The CDR3 loop spans 18 amino acids. This CDR3 is CASSSPRGSAGVGDTRYF. In DNA form, the CDR3 reads TGTGCCAGCAGTTCCCCTAGAGGTTCCGCGGGAGTCGGCGATACGCGGTATTTT.

This clonotype was found many times. The V and J genes are TRBV20-1 and TRBJ2-5; D possibly uses TRBD1 or TRBD2 (5 bases each). Trimming left V 2 bases short and J 2 bases short, with 18 bases between. CDR1 is DFQATT and CDR2 is SNEGSKA in the germline V gene (reference sequence). The CDR3 is made up of 16 amino acids. CDR3 nucleotide sequence: TGCAGTGCTAGATCCTCAAGGGGAGACCCTCAAGAGACCCAGTACTTC. Translation gives CSARSSRGDPQETQYF.

This clonotype was counted ten times or more. The chain recombines TRBV6-5 with TRBJ2-5; tentative D call: TRBD2 (5 bases). Germline V gives CDR1 MNHEY, CDR2 SVGAGI. The CDR3 extends over 12 amino acids. V was clipped by 5 bases and J by 5 bases, with 9 bases between them. The CDR3 loop is CASSRRRETQYF. CDR3 DNA sequence: TGTGCCAGCAGTCGACGGAGGGAGACCCAGTACTTC.

This clonotype was detected ten times or more. The CDR3 loop reads CASSFWRVYTDTQYF. Here the CDR3 DNA reads TGTGCCAGCAGTTTCTGGAGGGTCTACACAGATACGCAGTATTTT. The chain joins TRBV12-3 or TRBV12-4 to TRBJ2-3, with D possibly TRBD2 on 6 matching bases. CDR3 length: 15 residues. Trimming removed 3 bases at V and 2 bases at J, with 12 bases between.

The rearrangement links TRBV5-1 to TRBJ1-1, with TRBD1 matching 7 bases. J was trimmed by 5 bases and V by 4 bases; bases with no gene match: 8. This CDR3 contains 14 residues. The germline V gene encodes CDR1 SGHRS and CDR2 YFSETQ. Here the CDR3 DNA reads TGCGCCAGCAGCACGCAGGGGGAAAGGACTGAAGCTTTCTTT. Translating gives CASSTQGERTEAFF. Supplemented by reference TRBV5-1 and TRBJ1-1, the full variable domain reads KAGVTQTPRYLIKTRGQQVTLSCSPISGHRSVSWYQQTPGQGLQFLFEYFSETQRNKGNFPGRFSGRQFSNSRSEMNVSTLELGDSALYLCASSTQGERTEAFFGQGTRLTVV.

This clonotype was detected many times. V usage is TRBV11-2 and J usage is TRBJ2-3; D is unresolved. Germline V gene lookup returns CDR1 SGHAT and CDR2 FQNNGV. The CDR3 loop spans 12 amino acids. V was cut by 5 bases and J by 2 bases, with 5 bases left in between. The DNA for the CDR3 is TGTGCCAGCAGCGACAACACAGATACGCAGTATTTT. Translated: CASSDNTDTQYF. The variable domain in full, completed from reference TRBV11-2 and TRBJ2-3, reads EAGVAQSPRYKIIEKRQSVAFWCNPISGHATLYWYQQILGQGPKLLIQFQNNGVVDDSQLPKDRFSAERLKGVDSTLKIQPAKLEDSAVYLCASSDNTDTQYFGPGTRLTVL.